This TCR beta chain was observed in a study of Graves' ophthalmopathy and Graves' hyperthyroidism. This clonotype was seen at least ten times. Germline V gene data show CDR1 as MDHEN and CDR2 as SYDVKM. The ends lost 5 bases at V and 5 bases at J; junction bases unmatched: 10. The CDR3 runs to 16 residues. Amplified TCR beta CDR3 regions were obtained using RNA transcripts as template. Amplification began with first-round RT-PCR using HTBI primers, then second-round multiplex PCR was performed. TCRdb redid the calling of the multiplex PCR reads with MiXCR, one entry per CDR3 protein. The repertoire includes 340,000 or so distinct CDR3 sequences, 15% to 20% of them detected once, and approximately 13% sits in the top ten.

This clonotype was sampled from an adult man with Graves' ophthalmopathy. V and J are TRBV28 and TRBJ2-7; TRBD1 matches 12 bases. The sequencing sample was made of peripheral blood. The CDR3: CASSTHPGQGAHEQYF. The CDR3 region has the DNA TGTGCCAGCAGTACACATCCGGGACAGGGGGCGCACGAGCAGTACTTC.